The rows below give T cell receptor beta chains drawn from one sample of a study of Graves' ophthalmopathy and Graves' hyperthyroidism. TCRdb re-analysed the multiplex PCR reads in MiXCR, keeping a single row per CDR3 protein. The sample has 300,000 to 400,000 distinct CDR3 sequences; 15% to 20% are singletons. The sample comprised peripheral blood. The receptors were gathered from an adult man with Graves' ophthalmopathy. Both conserved end residues are part of each CDR3. The D gene is left open where the match is weak. Not all rows give a size; the values are once, few, many and, for expanded clones, a class.

j_call: TRBJ2-7; clone_size: few; v_call: TRBV19; d_call: NA; cdr3_nt: TGTGCCAGTAGTATCAGTCTTCTTTCCGAGCAGTACTTC; cdr3_aa: CASSISLLSEQYF
j_call: TRBJ1-1; clone_size: NA; v_call: TRBV11-2; d_call: NA; cdr3_nt: TGTGCCAGCAGCTTGGGACCGTTGAACACTGAAGTTTTCTTT; cdr3_aa: CASSLGPLNTEVFF
j_call: TRBJ2-5; clone_size: many; v_call: TRBV29-1; d_call: TRBD1; cdr3_nt: TGCAGCATAAGACAGGGGGCACAAGAGACCCAGTACTTC; cdr3_aa: CSIRQGAQETQYF
j_call: TRBJ1-5; clone_size: NA; v_call: TRBV10-3; d_call: NA; cdr3_nt: TGTGCCATCAGTGGAACAGGAGAAGGCAATCAGCCCCAGCATTTT; cdr3_aa: CAISGTGEGNQPQHF
j_call: TRBJ2-7; clone_size: many; v_call: TRBV20-1; d_call: NA; cdr3_nt: TGCAGTGCTAGGGCCCATTCGGGGGTGACCTACGAGCAGTACTTC; cdr3_aa: CSARAHSGVTYEQYF
j_call: TRBJ2-2; clone_size: NA; v_call: TRBV5-1; d_call: NA; cdr3_nt: TGCGCCAGCAGCTTGGATGTGGGGCTCCCGGCGGGGGAGCTGTTTTTT; cdr3_aa: CASSLDVGLPAGELFF
j_call: TRBJ2-5; clone_size: many; v_call: TRBV6-2/TRBV6-3; d_call: NA; cdr3_nt: TGTGCCAGCAGACAAGAGGTGGAGACCCAGTACTTC; cdr3_aa: CASRQEVETQYF
j_call: TRBJ2-7; clone_size: many; v_call: TRBV6-5; d_call: TRBD1; cdr3_nt: TGTGCCAGCAGTTACGGGACAGGGGGCGTCTACGAGCAGTACTTC; cdr3_aa: CASSYGTGGVYEQYF
j_call: TRBJ1-2; clone_size: many; v_call: TRBV11-1; d_call: TRBD1; cdr3_nt: TGTGCCAGCAGCTTAGCAGGGCCAGGGGGCAGTGGCTACACCTTC; cdr3_aa: CASSLAGPGGSGYTF
j_call: TRBJ2-5; clone_size: many; v_call: TRBV4-1; d_call: TRBD2; cdr3_nt: TGCGCCAGCAGCCTCGGACTAGCAGCGAAGACCCAGTACTTC; cdr3_aa: CASSLGLAAKTQYF
j_call: TRBJ1-1; clone_size: many; v_call: TRBV7-9; d_call: NA; cdr3_nt: TGTGCCAGCAGCTTAATTGCCGCGAACACTGAAGCTTTCTTT; cdr3_aa: CASSLIAANTEAFF
j_call: TRBJ1-6; clone_size: many; v_call: TRBV2; d_call: TRBD1; cdr3_nt: TGTGCCAGCAGTGCCCAGACAGGGGATTATTCACCCCTCCACTTT; cdr3_aa: CASSAQTGDYSPLHF
j_call: TRBJ2-7; clone_size: many; v_call: TRBV12-3/TRBV12-4; d_call: TRBD2; cdr3_nt: TGTGCCAGCAGTTTAGGGACTAGCGGTTCCGAGCAGTACTTC; cdr3_aa: CASSLGTSGSEQYF
j_call: TRBJ1-1; clone_size: many; v_call: TRBV9; d_call: NA; cdr3_nt: TGTGCCAGCAGTGAGAGAGGGGGGGCTGAAGCTTTCTTT; cdr3_aa: CASSERGGAEAFF
j_call: TRBJ2-5; clone_size: many; v_call: TRBV28; d_call: TRBD2; cdr3_nt: TGTGCCAGCAGTTTCACGTTGACTAGCGGGGCGGAACAAGAGACCCAGTACTTC; cdr3_aa: CASSFTLTSGAEQETQYF
j_call: TRBJ2-7; clone_size: many; v_call: TRBV27; d_call: TRBD2; cdr3_nt: TGTGCCAGCAGTACCCTGACTAGCGGGGAATCTGGGCAGTACTTC; cdr3_aa: CASSTLTSGESGQYF
j_call: TRBJ2-7; clone_size: NA; v_call: TRBV20-1; d_call: NA; cdr3_nt: TGCAGTGCTAGGCCCCGTCACTCGGTACCCTCCTACGAGCAGTACTTC; cdr3_aa: CSARPRHSVPSYEQYF
j_call: TRBJ2-7; clone_size: many; v_call: TRBV6-1; d_call: NA; cdr3_nt: TGTGCCAGCAGTAAGAGCCGGGACGGGAGTAGCTCCTACGAGCAGTACTTC; cdr3_aa: CASSKSRDGSSSYEQYF
j_call: TRBJ2-2; clone_size: many; v_call: TRBV6-2/TRBV6-3; d_call: TRBD1; cdr3_nt: TGTGCCAGCAGTACCTCCCGGACAGGGGGCCCCGGGGAGCTGTTTTTT; cdr3_aa: CASSTSRTGGPGELFF
j_call: TRBJ1-2; clone_size: many; v_call: TRBV7-9; d_call: NA; cdr3_nt: TGTGCCAGCAGCTTATGGGCGAATGGCTACACCTTC; cdr3_aa: CASSLWANGYTF
j_call: TRBJ2-7; clone_size: many; v_call: TRBV20-1; d_call: TRBD2; cdr3_nt: TGCAGTTCTAACCCCGGGGAACTAGCGGGAGTCCGTCTCGAGCAGTACTTC; cdr3_aa: CSSNPGELAGVRLEQYF
j_call: TRBJ1-6; clone_size: many; v_call: TRBV4-1; d_call: NA; cdr3_nt: TGCGCCAGCAGCCAAGATGTGGCAGGGAGCAATTCACCCCTCCACTTT; cdr3_aa: CASSQDVAGSNSPLHF
j_call: TRBJ2-7; clone_size: many; v_call: TRBV4-1; d_call: NA; cdr3_nt: TGCGCCAGCAGCCAGGGTGGGGGGCCCTACGAGCAGTACTTC; cdr3_aa: CASSQGGGPYEQYF
j_call: TRBJ2-2; clone_size: few; v_call: TRBV3-1; d_call: NA; cdr3_nt: TGTGCCAGCAGCCACGGTGGGATGACCGGGGAGCTGTTTTTT; cdr3_aa: CASSHGGMTGELFF
j_call: TRBJ2-7; clone_size: many; v_call: TRBV6-5; d_call: NA; cdr3_nt: TGTGCCAGCAGAAGACCGGGCCCCGGCGGATACGAGCAGTACTTC; cdr3_aa: CASRRPGPGGYEQYF